The 10 T cell receptor beta chains below were found in one sample sequenced in a study of T cell repertoires in cytomegalovirus infection. The antigens of these receptors remain unknown. From the reads, TCRdb called clonotypes with MiXCR, one entry per CDR3 protein. The data contain roughly 46,000 distinct CDR3 sequences, 20% of them singletons. Source material: PBMCs, sequenced either directly or after in vitro stimulation (not recorded which). The receptors come from a human donor in good health (CMV status not recorded). Some clones in this sample may be carry-over from other donors' samples.

This clonotype was detected a few times. The rearrangement uses TRBV6-2 or TRBV6-3 and TRBJ1-3, with D unresolved. Trimming stripped 7 bases from V and 0 bases from J, with 25 bases between. CDR3 length: 19 residues. CDR1 is MNHEY and CDR2 is SVGEGT in the germline V gene. CDR3 loop: CASKRTATLGPNSGNTIYF. The DNA of the CDR3 is TGTGCCAGCAAGAGGACCGCCACCCTTGGTCCCAACTCTGGAAACACCATATATTTT.

The table lists this clonotype with many counts. V is TRBV11-2 and J is TRBJ2-5; the match to TRBD2 covers 9 bases. This CDR3 is 14 amino acids long. Losses at the gene ends were 5 bases for V and 9 bases for J; bases not matched to a gene: 10. Germline assignment: CDR1 SGHAT and CDR2 FQNNGV. The CDR3, as DNA: TGTGCCAGCAGCCAAGGGACTAGCCGACCACCCCAGTACTTC. Its protein is CASSQGTSRPPQYF. Together with reference TRBV11-2 and TRBJ2-5, the CDR3 gives the full variable domain: EAGVAQSPRYKIIEKRQSVAFWCNPISGHATLYWYQQILGQGPKLLIQFQNNGVVDDSQLPKDRFSAERLKGVDSTLKIQPAKLEDSAVYLCASSQGTSRPPQYFGPGTRLLVL.

The chain joins TRBV5-5 to TRBJ2-3; 7 bases map to TRBD1. Germline trimming cut 7 bases from V and 4 bases from J; bases unmatched to any gene: 12. Germline V gives CDR1 SGHKS, CDR2 YYEKEE (reference sequence). This CDR3 is built from 15 residues. The CDR3 coding sequence is TGTGCCAGCGGACTCCATCGGGACAGATCAGATACGCAGTATTTT. It translates to CASGLHRDRSDTQYF.

This clonotype was seen only a few times. V usage is TRBV6-6 and J usage is TRBJ1-3; unclear D gene. Germline V gene lookup returns CDR1 MNHNY and CDR2 SVGAGI (reference sequence). The V end was cut by 7 bases, the J end by 4 bases, with 17 bases between. The CDR3 length is 15 residues. CDR3 sequence reads: CASTPFFESGNTIYF. The CDR3 DNA sequence: TGTGCCAGCACCCCCTTTTTCGAATCAGGAAACACCATATATTTT.

This clonotype was counted a few times. DNA of the CDR3: TGTGCCAGCAGTGAAGAGGGGGAAGAGACCCAGTACTTC. It yields the protein CASSEEGEETQYF. The chain carries TRBV6-1 and TRBJ2-5; D is possibly TRBD1 (6 bases). The CDR3 is made up of 13 amino acids. Looked up from germline, CDR1 is MNHNS and CDR2 is SASEGT. Trimming shortened V by 1 base and J by 3 bases, and 6 bases separated the two germline ends.

J is TRBJ2-3 and V is TRBV9, with TRBD2 matching 10 bases. Germline loops: CDR1 SGDLS, CDR2 YYNGEE. The CDR3 is 12 amino acids. Trimming cost V 2 bases and J 12 bases; bases outside gene matches: 3. CDR3 region: CASSVSGGPQYF. The CDR3 DNA reads as TGTGCCAGCAGCGTTAGCGGGGGGCCCCAGTATTTT.

This clonotype has ten or more counts. For the CDR3, the DNA is TGTGCCAGCATAATAGCGGGACGTGATGAGCAGTTCTTC. Translated: CASIIAGRDEQFF. The chain has TRBV7-9 and TRBJ2-1, with 8 bases fitting TRBD2. Germline V lookup: CDR1 SEHNR, CDR2 FQNEAQ (reference sequence). There are 13 residues in the CDR3. V shed 7 bases, J shed 8 bases, and the junction held 7 bases outside the gene matches. Looking up the rest from reference TRBV7-9 and TRBJ2-1 gives the full variable domain: DTGVSQNPRHKITKRGQNVTFRCDPISEHNRLYWYRQTLGQGPEFLTYFQNEAQLEKSRLLSDRFSAERPKGSFSTLEIQRTEQGDSAMYLCASIIAGRDEQFFGPGTRLTVL.

This clonotype has a count of ten or more. The chain links TRBV27 to TRBJ2-1; 12 bases line up with TRBD2. The CDR3 contains 21 residues. CDR1 MNHEY and CDR2 SMNVEV come from the germline V gene (reference sequence). Germline trimming cut 7 bases from V and 0 bases from J; bases unmatched to any gene: 19. Here the CDR3 reads CASNLRGGLAGFPGSYNEQFF. CDR3 nucleotides: TGTGCCAGCAATCTACGAGGTGGACTAGCGGGATTCCCGGGCTCCTACAATGAGCAGTTCTTC.

This clonotype was detected a few times. The chain carries TRBV27 and TRBJ1-1; possible D gene TRBD1, 6 bases. The CDR3 loop spans 13 amino acids. Germline values: CDR1 MNHEY, CDR2 SMNVEV (reference sequence). V lost 3 bases and J lost 7, with 12 bases in between. CDR3 sequence reads: CASSLSGANEAFF. As DNA, the CDR3 is TGTGCCAGCAGTTTGTCAGGGGCCAATGAAGCTTTCTTT.

The rearrangement links TRBV15 to TRBJ2-5, with D tentatively TRBD1 or TRBD2 (5 bases each). The ends were cut back, 5 bases at V and 1 base at J, with 8 bases in the middle. Germline lookup yields CDR1 LNHNV and CDR2 YYDKDF (reference sequence). The CDR3 contains 13 residues. The CDR3 reads CATSRDVQETQYF. The CDR3 nucleotides read TGTGCCACCAGCCGGGACGTCCAAGAGACCCAGTACTTC.